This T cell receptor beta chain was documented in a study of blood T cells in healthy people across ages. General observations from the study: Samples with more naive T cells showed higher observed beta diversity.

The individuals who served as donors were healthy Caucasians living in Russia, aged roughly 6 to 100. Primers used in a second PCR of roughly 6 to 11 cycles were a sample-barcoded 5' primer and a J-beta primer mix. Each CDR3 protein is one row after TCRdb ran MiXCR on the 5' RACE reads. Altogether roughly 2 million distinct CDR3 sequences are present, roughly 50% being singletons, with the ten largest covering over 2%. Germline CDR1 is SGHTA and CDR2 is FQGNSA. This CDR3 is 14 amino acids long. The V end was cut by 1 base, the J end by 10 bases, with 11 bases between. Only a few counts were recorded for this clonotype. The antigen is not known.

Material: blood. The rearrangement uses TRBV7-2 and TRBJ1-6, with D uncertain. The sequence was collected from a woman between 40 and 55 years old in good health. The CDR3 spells CASSLGQVLSPLHF. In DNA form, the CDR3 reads TGTGCCAGCAGCTTAGGGCAGGTGTTATCACCCCTCCACTTT. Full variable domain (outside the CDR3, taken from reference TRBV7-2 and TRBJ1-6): GAGVSQSPSNKVTEKGKDVELRCDPISGHTALYWYRQSLGQGLEFLIYFQGNSAPDKSGLPSDRFSAERTGGSVSTLTIQRTQQEDSAVYLCASSLGQVLSPLHFGNGTRLTVT.